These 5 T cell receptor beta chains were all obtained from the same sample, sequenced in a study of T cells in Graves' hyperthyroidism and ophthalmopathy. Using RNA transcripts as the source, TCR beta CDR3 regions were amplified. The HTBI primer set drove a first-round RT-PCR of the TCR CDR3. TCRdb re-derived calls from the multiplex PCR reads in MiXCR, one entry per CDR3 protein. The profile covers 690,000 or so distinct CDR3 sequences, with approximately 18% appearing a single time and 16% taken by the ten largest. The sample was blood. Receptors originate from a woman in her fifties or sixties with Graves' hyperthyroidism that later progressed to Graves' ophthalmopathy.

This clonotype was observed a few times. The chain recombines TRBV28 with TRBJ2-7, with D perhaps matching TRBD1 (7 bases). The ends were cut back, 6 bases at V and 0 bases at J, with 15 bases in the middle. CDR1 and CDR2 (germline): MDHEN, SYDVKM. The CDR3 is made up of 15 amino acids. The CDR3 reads CASSDAGQTSYEQYF. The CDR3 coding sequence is TGTGCCAGCAGCGACGCGGGACAGACCTCCTACGAGCAGTACTTC.

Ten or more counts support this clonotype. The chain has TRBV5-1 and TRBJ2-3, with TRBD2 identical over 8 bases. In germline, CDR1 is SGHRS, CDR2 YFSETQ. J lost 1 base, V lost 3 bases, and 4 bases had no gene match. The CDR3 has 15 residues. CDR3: CASSSMTSGTDTQYF. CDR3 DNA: TGCGCCAGCAGCTCCATGACTAGCGGCACAGATACGCAGTATTTT.

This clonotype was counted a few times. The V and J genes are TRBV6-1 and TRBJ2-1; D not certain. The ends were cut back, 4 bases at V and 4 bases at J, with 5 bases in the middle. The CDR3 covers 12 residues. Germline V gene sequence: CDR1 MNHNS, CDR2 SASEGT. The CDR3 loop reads CASSVLYNEQFF. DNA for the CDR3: TGTGCCAGCAGTGTACTTTACAATGAGCAGTTCTTC.

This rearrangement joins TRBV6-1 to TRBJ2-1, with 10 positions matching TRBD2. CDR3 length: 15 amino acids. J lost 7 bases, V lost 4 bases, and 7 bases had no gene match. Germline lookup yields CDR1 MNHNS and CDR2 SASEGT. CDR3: CASSVLAGVGNEQFF. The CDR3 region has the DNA TGTGCCAGCAGTGTTCTAGCGGGGGTTGGGAATGAGCAGTTCTTC.

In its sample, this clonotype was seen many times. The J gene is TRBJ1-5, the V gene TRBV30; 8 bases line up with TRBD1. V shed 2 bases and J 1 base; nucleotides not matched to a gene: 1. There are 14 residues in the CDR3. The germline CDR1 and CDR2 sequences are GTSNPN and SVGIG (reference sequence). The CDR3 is CAWSRQGSNQPQHF. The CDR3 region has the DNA TGTGCCTGGAGTCGACAGGGGAGCAATCAGCCCCAGCATTTT. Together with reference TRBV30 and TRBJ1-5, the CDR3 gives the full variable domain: SQTIHQWPATLVQPVGSPLSLECTVEGTSNPNLYWYRQAAGRGLQLLFYSVGIGQISSEVPQNLSASRPQDRQFILSSKKLLLSDSGFYLCAWSRQGSNQPQHFGDGTRLSIL.